The 26 T cell receptor beta chains below come from one sample, sequenced in a study of T-cell reconstitution after alpha-beta-depleted transplantation in children. As it was prepared, the TCRbeta library received unique molecular identifiers. TCRdb used MiXCR to reprocess the PCR reads, holding one entry per CDR3 protein. The sample carries 73,000 or so distinct CDR3 sequences, over 4.5% recorded once. The material was PBMCs, mostly from graft donor cells, obtained 180 days after TCRalphabeta/CD19-depleted stem cell transplant. All receptors derive from a boy in the first two years of life who had a stem cell transplant for acute myeloid leukemia, so the T cells may come from the graft donor.

This clonotype was seen repeatedly, ten times or more. The gene calls are TRBV7-8 and TRBJ2-5, with 14 bases that match TRBD2. The CDR3 covers 16 residues. CDR1 and CDR2 (germline): SGHVS, FQNEAQ. J was trimmed by 3 bases and V by 5 bases; bases with no gene match: 5. This chain's CDR3 is CASSGGLAGGEETQYF. The CDR3 DNA sequence: TGTGCCAGCAGCGGAGGACTAGCGGGGGGAGAAGAGACCCAGTACTTC.

This clonotype was found many times. The rearrangement uses TRBV5-6 and TRBJ2-3; no definite D call. Trimming removed 2 bases from V and 1 base from J, with 11 bases in between. The CDR3 sequence is 15 residues long. Per the germline V gene, CDR1 is SGHDT and CDR2 is YYEEEE. The CDR3 reads CASSLMLRGTDTQYF. In DNA form, the CDR3 reads TGTGCCAGCAGCTTAATGCTGAGAGGCACAGATACGCAGTATTTT.

This clonotype was counted at least ten times. The chain is built from TRBV4-3 and TRBJ2-5; D is uncertain. Trimming took off 2 bases at V and 2 bases at J, with 18 bases between the two ends. The CDR3 is made up of 17 amino acids. Germline V CDR1 and CDR2: LGHNA, YSLEER. CDR3 residues: CASSQKYYPTVQETQYF. The CDR3 DNA sequence: TGCGCCAGCAGCCAAAAATACTACCCTACCGTACAAGAGACCCAGTACTTC.

There are a few counts of this clonotype. It may be a read error: a sequence one base away is much more abundant. V is TRBV6-1 and J is TRBJ2-6; D assignment may be TRBD1 or TRBD2 (5 bases each). The CDR3 extends over 19 amino acids. Germline values: CDR1 MNHNS, CDR2 SASEGT. CDR3 nucleotides: TGTGCCAGCAGTCAAGGGGTGGCAGGGAGCTTCTCTAGGGCCAACGTCCTGACTTTC. Its protein product is CASSQGVAGSFSRANVLTF.

This clonotype was counted many times. V and J are TRBV28 and TRBJ1-4, with 7 bases lining up with TRBD1. The V and J ends lost 10 bases and 5 bases, in that order; junction bases with no gene match: 13. Germline assignment: CDR1 MDHEN and CDR2 SYDVKM. CDR3 length: 15 residues. CDR3: CATRGSTGLNEKLFF. In DNA, the CDR3 is TGTGCCACCAGGGGATCGACAGGGCTAAATGAAAAACTGTTTTTT.

This clonotype was detected ten times or more. The gene calls are TRBV6-5 and TRBJ1-5; D is possibly TRBD1 (6 bases). The CDR3 runs 15 residues. Germline CDR1 MNHEY, CDR2 SVGAGI. Trimming stripped 7 bases from V and 0 bases from J, with 13 bases between. The chain's CDR3 is CASNVRGYSNQPQHF. The CDR3 DNA reads as TGTGCCAGCAACGTCAGGGGTTATAGCAATCAGCCCCAGCATTTT.

Ten or more counts support this clonotype. This chain links TRBV12-3 or TRBV12-4 with TRBJ2-3; no clear D gene. The length of the CDR3 is 13 residues. Trimming stripped 5 bases from V and 5 bases from J, with 11 bases between. Here the CDR3 reads CASSPARKDTQYF. The CDR3 DNA sequence: TGTGCCAGCAGTCCCGCGAGAAAAGATACGCAGTATTTT.

This clonotype showed up many times. The genes are TRBV10-3 and TRBJ1-2; a weak D match, TRBD1 (6 bases). With 0 bases removed from V and 7 bases from J, the gap between germline ends came to 12 bases. The CDR3 consists of 14 residues. CDR1 is ENHRY and CDR2 is SYGVKD in the germline V gene. CDR3 sequence (DNA): TGTGCCATCAGTGAGTCAGGGGGGTTGCGTGGCTACACCTTC. Protein product: CAISESGGLRGYTF.

This clonotype was seen many times. The rearrangement uses TRBV4-3 and TRBJ2-2; a possible D gene is TRBD2 (6 bases). V was trimmed by 0 bases and J by 7 bases, leaving 15 bases between them. The length of the CDR3 is 16 residues. The germline V gene has CDR1 LGHNA and CDR2 YSLEER. The CDR3 sequence: CASSQDPGLRIGELFF. The CDR3 region has the DNA TGCGCCAGCAGCCAAGATCCGGGACTTAGGATCGGGGAGCTGTTTTTT.

This clonotype was found many times. J is TRBJ1-5 and V is TRBV7-2; D not certain. V was shortened by 1 base and J by 3 bases, with 7 bases between the two germline ends. Germline V gene lookup returns CDR1 SGHTA and CDR2 FQGNSA. CDR3 length: 14 residues. This CDR3 is CASSLGRINQPQHF. The CDR3 DNA sequence: TGTGCCAGCAGCTTAGGGCGGATCAATCAGCCCCAGCATTTT.

Many counts were recorded for this clonotype. The chain combines TRBV20-1 with TRBJ1-2; 7 nucleotides agree with TRBD1. The V and J ends lost 0 bases and 4 bases, in that order; junction bases with no gene match: 8. The CDR3 has 15 amino acids. Germline V gives CDR1 DFQATT, CDR2 SNEGSKA (reference sequence). This CDR3 is CSARDEDRTLYGYTF. The CDR3 DNA sequence: TGCAGTGCTAGAGATGAGGACAGGACGCTCTATGGCTACACCTTC.

This clonotype was seen ten or more times. The rearrangement uses TRBV19 and TRBJ2-3; D remains ambiguous. In germline, CDR1 is LNHDA, CDR2 SQIVND (reference sequence). V lost 6 bases to trimming and J lost 6 bases, with 13 bases between them. The CDR3 loop spans 13 amino acids. CDR3 DNA: TGTGCCAGTAGACTCCTTCCCGGGGATACGCAGTATTTT. Amino acid sequence: CASRLLPGDTQYF.

This clonotype was detected ten times or more. The chain is built from TRBV12-3 or TRBV12-4 and TRBJ1-2, with a weak D call TRBD1 (5 bases). V dropped 3 bases and J dropped 1 base, with 9 bases sitting between them. There are 14 residues in the CDR3. The CDR3 sequence: CASSFYGGNYGYTF. CDR3 sequence (DNA): TGTGCCAGCAGTTTTTACGGGGGTAACTATGGCTACACCTTC.

At least ten counts were recorded for this clonotype. The chain couples TRBV12-3 or TRBV12-4 to TRBJ1-1, with D tentatively TRBD1 (6 bases). V was shortened by 6 bases and J by 5 bases, with 13 bases between the two germline ends. CDR3 length: 13 residues. Here the CDR3 reads CASRTQGGTEAFF. For the CDR3, the DNA is TGTGCCAGCAGAACACAGGGAGGTACTGAAGCTTTCTTT.

This clonotype was counted many times. The V call is TRBV20-1, the J call TRBJ2-3; D is uncertain. The length of the CDR3 is 15 residues. The ends were cut back, 5 bases at V and 3 bases at J, with 18 bases in the middle. Germline values: CDR1 DFQATT, CDR2 SNEGSKA (reference sequence). CDR3 sequence reads: CSAPRRTPRTDTQYF. The CDR3 region has the DNA TGCAGTGCTCCCCGACGCACCCCAAGGACAGATACGCAGTATTTT.

In its sample, this clonotype was seen many times. The chain is built from TRBV12-3 or TRBV12-4 and TRBJ2-7; 9 positions agree with TRBD1. The ends lost 5 bases at V and 4 bases at J; junction bases unmatched: 6. This CDR3 has 14 amino acids. The CDR3 region is CASSDRDRAYEQYF. The CDR3 DNA follows: TGTGCCAGCAGTGACCGGGACAGGGCTTACGAGCAGTACTTC.

This clonotype has ten or more counts. This chain uses TRBV6-5 with TRBJ2-5, with 7 bases aligning to TRBD1. The germline CDR1 and CDR2 sequences are MNHEY and SVGAGI. The CDR3 runs 15 residues. V lost 2 bases, J lost 4 bases, and 7 bases stayed unmatched. The CDR3 spells CASSYVGTARETQYF. The CDR3 DNA follows: TGTGCCAGCAGTTACGTGGGGACAGCCCGAGAGACCCAGTACTTC.

This clonotype was observed many times. This rearrangement joins TRBV4-3 to TRBJ2-5, with D perhaps being TRBD1 or TRBD2 (6 bases each). The CDR3 loop spans 16 amino acids. Between the trimmed V and J ends, which lost 0 bases and 5 bases, there was a span of 16 bases. Germline assignment: CDR1 LGHNA and CDR2 YSLEER. The CDR3 DNA reads as TGCGCCAGCAGCCAAGAGCCCCCGGGGGCGGGGGAGACCCAGTACTTC. Protein product: CASSQEPPGAGETQYF.

This clonotype was observed at least ten times. This chain joins TRBV12-3 or TRBV12-4 and TRBJ2-1, with 9 bases aligning to TRBD2. V trimming: 3 bases; J trimming: 5 bases; junction bases outside the gene matches: 23. CDR3 length: 21 residues. CDR3 amino acids: CASSFEGGELAGAGWHNEQFF. CDR3 sequence (DNA): TGTGCCAGCAGTTTCGAGGGAGGTGAATTAGCGGGGGCCGGGTGGCACAATGAGCAGTTCTTC.

Points on this clonotype: This CDR3 is missing its conserved last phenylalanine or tryptophan, likely due to a read error. This rearrangement joins TRBV25-1 to TRBJ2-5, with TRBD1 as a possible D gene (6 bases). With 3 bases removed from V and 5 bases from J, the gap between germline ends came to 19 bases. Per germline, CDR1 MGHDK and CDR2 SYGVNS. This CDR3 comprises 16 residues. CDR3 sequence reads: CASSETPRTAAETQYS. The CDR3 coding sequence is TGTGCCAGCAGTGAGACCCCTCGGACAGCTGCGGAGACCCAGTACTCC.

The sample holds many counts of this clonotype. The chain links TRBV20-1 to TRBJ2-2, with 8 positions matching TRBD2. Germline V gives CDR1 DFQATT, CDR2 SNEGSKA (reference sequence). The CDR3 loop spans 15 amino acids. Unmatched junction bases numbered 7, after V lost 3 bases and J lost 4 bases. This CDR3 is CSASPTSGGTGELFF. The CDR3 coding sequence is TGCAGTGCTAGCCCCACTAGCGGTGGCACCGGGGAGCTGTTTTTT.

This clonotype was seen repeatedly, ten times or more. The chain carries TRBV6-1 and TRBJ1-1; no reliable D call. This CDR3 is 13 amino acids long. The V gene's germline CDR1 is MNHNS and CDR2 SASEGT. V lost 1 base to trimming and J lost 5 bases, with 8 bases between them. The CDR3 sequence: CASSEGGSTEAFF. The DNA of the CDR3 is TGTGCCAGCAGTGAAGGTGGGAGTACTGAAGCTTTCTTT.

The sample holds many counts of this clonotype. The gene calls are TRBV10-3 and TRBJ2-7; the D is unclear. The CDR3 loop spans 12 amino acids. Per germline, CDR1 ENHRY and CDR2 SYGVKD. V shed 0 bases and J shed 7 bases, with 7 bases lying between them. CDR3 region: CAISESLGEQYV. For the CDR3, the DNA is TGTGCCATCAGTGAGTCCCTCGGGGAGCAGTACGTC.

At least ten counts were recorded for this clonotype. The chain has TRBV12-3 or TRBV12-4 and TRBJ2-3; possibly TRBD1 for D (7 bases). The CDR3 totals 17 residues. V was pared by 3 bases and J by 2 bases, with 18 bases between. The CDR3 DNA is TGTGCCAGCAGTTTCCCAGACAGGGAGGACCACACAGATACGCAGTATTTT. Residues: CASSFPDREDHTDTQYF.

This clonotype was detected a few times. The V gene is TRBV19, the J gene TRBJ2-3; D unresolved. The germline V gene encodes CDR1 LNHDA and CDR2 SQIVND (reference sequence). The CDR3 is made up of 16 amino acids. The germline V and J ends were trimmed by 5 bases and 2 bases, with 17 bases remaining between them. DNA of the CDR3: TGTGCCAGTAGTCCTCCCGGGCTAGGCCCCACAGATACGCAGTATTTT. It specifies CASSPPGLGPTDTQYF. Full variable domain (remainder filled in from reference TRBV19 and TRBJ2-3): DGGITQSPKYLFRKEGQNVTLSCEQNLNHDAMYWYRQDPGQGLRLIYYSQIVNDFQKGDIAEGYSVSREKKESFPLTVTSAQKNPTAFYLCASSPPGLGPTDTQYFGPGTRLTVL.

This clonotype was found many times. The chain carries TRBV2 and TRBJ2-2, with 9 bases aligning to TRBD1. CDR1 and CDR2 from the germline V gene are SNHLY and FYNNEI. Trimming removed 8 bases from V and 2 bases from J; junction bases left unmatched: 3. The CDR3 length is 14 residues. In DNA, the CDR3 is TGTGCCAGCCTGGACAGGGGTAACACCGGGGAGCTGTTTTTT. Protein: CASLDRGNTGELFF.